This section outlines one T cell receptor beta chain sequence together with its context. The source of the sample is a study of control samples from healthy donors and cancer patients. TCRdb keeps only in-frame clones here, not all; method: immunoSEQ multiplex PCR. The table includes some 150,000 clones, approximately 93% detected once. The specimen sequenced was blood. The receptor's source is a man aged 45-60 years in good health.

The DNA for the CDR3 is TGTGCCAGCAGTTGGACTAGCTACGAGCAGTACTTC. Translated: CASSWTSYEQYF. The J gene is TRBJ2-7, the V gene TRBV6-6, with 7 bases lining up with TRBD2. Germline V gene lookup returns CDR1 MNHNY and CDR2 SVGAGI (reference sequence). Unmatched junction bases numbered 0, after V lost 4 bases and J lost 3 bases. CDR3 length: 12 amino acids.